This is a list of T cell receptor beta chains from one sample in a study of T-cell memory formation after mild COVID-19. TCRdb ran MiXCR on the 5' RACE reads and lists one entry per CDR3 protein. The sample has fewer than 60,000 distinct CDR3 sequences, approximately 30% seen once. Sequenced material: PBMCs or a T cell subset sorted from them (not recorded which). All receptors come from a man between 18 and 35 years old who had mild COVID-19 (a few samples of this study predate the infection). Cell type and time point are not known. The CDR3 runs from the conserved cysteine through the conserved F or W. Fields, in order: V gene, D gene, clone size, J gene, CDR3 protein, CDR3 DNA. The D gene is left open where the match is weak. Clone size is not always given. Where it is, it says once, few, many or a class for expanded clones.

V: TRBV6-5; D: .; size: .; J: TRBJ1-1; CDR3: CASSIVSNTEAFF; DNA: TGTGCCAGCAGCATAGTGTCGAACACTGAAGCTTTCTTT
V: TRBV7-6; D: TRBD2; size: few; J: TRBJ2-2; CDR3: CASSLSGLAGPRELFF; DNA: TGTGCCAGCAGCTTATCGGGTCTAGCGGGGCCCCGGGAGCTGTTTTTT
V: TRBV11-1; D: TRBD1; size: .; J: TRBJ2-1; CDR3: CASSRRRTGALGEQFF; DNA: TGTGCCAGCAGCCGTAGGAGGACAGGGGCCCTCGGTGAGCAGTTCTTC
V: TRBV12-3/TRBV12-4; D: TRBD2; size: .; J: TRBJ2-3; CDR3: CASSEAGGATQYF; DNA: TGTGCCAGCAGTGAAGCGGGGGGCGCTACGCAGTATTTT
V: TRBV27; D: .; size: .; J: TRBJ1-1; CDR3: CASSPYVDTEAFF; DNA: TGTGCCAGCAGTCCCTATGTGGACACTGAAGCTTTCTTT
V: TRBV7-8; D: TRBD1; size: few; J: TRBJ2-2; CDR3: CASSSRTGGTGELFF; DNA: TGTGCCAGCAGCTCCCGGACAGGCGGCACCGGGGAGCTGTTTTTT
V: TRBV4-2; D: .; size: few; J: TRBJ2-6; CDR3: CASSSSLLSGANVLTF; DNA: TGTGCCAGCAGCTCTAGTTTATTATCTGGGGCCAACGTCCTGACTTTC
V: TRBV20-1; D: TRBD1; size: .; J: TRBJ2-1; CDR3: CSARLGRGQSSYNEQFF; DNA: TGCAGTGCTAGGTTGGGCAGGGGGCAAAGCTCCTACAATGAGCAGTTCTTC
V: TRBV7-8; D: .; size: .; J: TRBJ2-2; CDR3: CASSPRDSNTGELFF; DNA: TGTGCCAGCAGCCCCCGGGACTCCAACACCGGGGAGCTGTTTTTT
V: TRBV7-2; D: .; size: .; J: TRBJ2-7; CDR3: CASSRRYEQYF; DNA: TGTGCCAGCAGTCGGAGGTACGAGCAGTACTTC
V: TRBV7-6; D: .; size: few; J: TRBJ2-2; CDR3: CASSLYDGELFF; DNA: TGTGCCAGCAGCTTATATGATGGGGAGCTGTTTTTT
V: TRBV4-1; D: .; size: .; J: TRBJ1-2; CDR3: CASSQDSEGYTF; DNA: TGCGCCAGCAGCCAAGATTCGGAAGGCTACACCTTC
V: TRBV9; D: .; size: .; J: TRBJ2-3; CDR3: CASSVGGGSDTQYF; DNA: TGTGCCAGCAGCGTAGGCGGGGGCTCAGATACGCAGTATTTT
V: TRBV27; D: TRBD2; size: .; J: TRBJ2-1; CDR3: CASSLSGGWDEQFF; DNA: TGTGCCAGCAGTTTATCGGGAGGGTGGGATGAGCAGTTCTTC
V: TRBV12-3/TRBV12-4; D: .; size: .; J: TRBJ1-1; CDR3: CASRDTMNTEAFF; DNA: TGTGCCAGCAGGGACACCATGAACACTGAAGCTTTCTTT
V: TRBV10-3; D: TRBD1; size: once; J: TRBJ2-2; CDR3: CAISERGQGLRELFF; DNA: TGTGCCATCAGTGAGCGGGGACAGGGGCTCAGGGAGCTGTTTTTT
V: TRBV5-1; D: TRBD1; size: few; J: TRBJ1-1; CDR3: CASSVQYRGKTEAFF; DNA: TGCGCCAGCAGCGTGCAGTACAGGGGTAAAACTGAAGCTTTCTTT
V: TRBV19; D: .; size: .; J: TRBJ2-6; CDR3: CASTRSSGANVLTF; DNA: TGTGCCAGTACGCGGAGCTCTGGGGCCAACGTCCTGACTTTC
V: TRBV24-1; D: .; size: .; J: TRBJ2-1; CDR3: CATSDLGLTENEQFF; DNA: TGTGCCACCAGTGATTTGGGCCTTACGGAAAATGAGCAGTTCTTC
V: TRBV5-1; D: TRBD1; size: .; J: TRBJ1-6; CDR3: CASSARDRENSPLHF; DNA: TGCGCCAGCAGCGCCCGGGACAGGGAGAACTCACCCCTCCACTTT
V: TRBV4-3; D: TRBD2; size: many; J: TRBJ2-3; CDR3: CASSRTSGGADTQYF; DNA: TGCGCCAGCAGCCGGACTAGCGGGGGGGCAGATACGCAGTATTTT
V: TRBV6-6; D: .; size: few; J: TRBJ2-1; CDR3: CASSYTVDNEQFF; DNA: TGTGCCAGCAGTTACACGGTCGACAATGAGCAGTTCTTC
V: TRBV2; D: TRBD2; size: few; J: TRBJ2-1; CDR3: CASRGTTNEQFF; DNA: TGTGCCAGCAGGGGGACTACCAATGAGCAGTTCTTC
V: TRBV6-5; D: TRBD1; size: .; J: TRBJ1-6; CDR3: CASKFTGVLSPLHF; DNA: TGTGCCAGCAAATTTACAGGGGTCCTTTCACCCCTCCACTTT
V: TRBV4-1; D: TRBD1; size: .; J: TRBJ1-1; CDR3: CASSQAPGQGDEAFF; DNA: TGCGCCAGCAGCCAAGCACCGGGACAGGGAGATGAAGCTTTCTTT
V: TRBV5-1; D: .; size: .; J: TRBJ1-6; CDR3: CASSAHGTINSPLHF; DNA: TGCGCCAGCAGCGCCCACGGGACCATTAATTCACCCCTCCACTTT
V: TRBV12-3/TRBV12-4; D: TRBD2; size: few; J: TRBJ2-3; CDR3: CASRGWVAGASTDTQYF; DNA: TGTGCCAGCAGGGGATGGGTAGCGGGAGCTAGCACAGATACGCAGTATTTT
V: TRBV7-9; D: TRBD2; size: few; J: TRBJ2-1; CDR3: CASSLSTSGVFEQFF; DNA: TGTGCCAGCAGCCTATCGACTAGCGGGGTGTTTGAGCAGTTCTTC
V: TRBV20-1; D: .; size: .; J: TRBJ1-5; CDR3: CSARDSNQPQHF; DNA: TGCAGTGCTCGGGACAGCAATCAGCCCCAGCATTTT
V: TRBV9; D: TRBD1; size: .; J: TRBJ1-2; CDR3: CASSSQQGNYGYTF; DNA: TGTGCCAGCAGCTCGCAACAGGGGAACTATGGCTACACCTTC
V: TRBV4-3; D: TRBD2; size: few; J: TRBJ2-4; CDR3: CASSPLAGGPGNIQYF; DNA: TGCGCCAGCAGCCCTTTAGCGGGGGGGCCCGGTAACATTCAGTACTTC
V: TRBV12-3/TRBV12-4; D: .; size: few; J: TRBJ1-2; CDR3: CASTSFEINYGYTF; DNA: TGTGCCAGCACCTCGTTTGAGATAAACTATGGCTACACCTTC
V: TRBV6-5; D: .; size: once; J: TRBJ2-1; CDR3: CASSPLAGREQFF; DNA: TGTGCCAGCAGCCCTCTCGCGGGGCGTGAGCAGTTCTTC
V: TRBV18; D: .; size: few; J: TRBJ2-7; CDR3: CASSPSGYNRAYEQYF; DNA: TGTGCCAGCTCACCCTCGGGGTATAACCGAGCCTACGAGCAGTACTTC
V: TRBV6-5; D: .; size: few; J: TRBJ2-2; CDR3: CASSYSTSGAPNTGELFF; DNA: TGTGCCAGCAGTTACTCGACGTCAGGGGCGCCGAACACCGGGGAGCTGTTTTTT
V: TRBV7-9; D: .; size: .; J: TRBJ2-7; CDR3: CASSLGDSYEQYF; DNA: TGTGCCAGCAGCTTAGGTGACTCCTACGAGCAGTACTTC
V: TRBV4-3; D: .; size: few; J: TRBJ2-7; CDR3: CASSQDLGTYEQYF; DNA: TGCGCCAGCAGCCAAGACTTGGGGACTTACGAGCAGTACTTC
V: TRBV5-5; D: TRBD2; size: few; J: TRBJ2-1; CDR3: CASSLSGGGSYNEQFF; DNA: TGTGCCAGCAGCTTGTCAGGCGGGGGGTCCTACAATGAGCAGTTCTTC
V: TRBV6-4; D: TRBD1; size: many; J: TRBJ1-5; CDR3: CASFEGAHPYSNQPQHF; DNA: TGTGCCAGCTTTGAGGGGGCCCACCCGTATAGCAATCAGCCCCAGCATTTT
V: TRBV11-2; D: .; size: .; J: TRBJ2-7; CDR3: CASGQPSYEQYF; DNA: TGTGCCAGCGGCCAACCATCCTACGAGCAGTACTTC
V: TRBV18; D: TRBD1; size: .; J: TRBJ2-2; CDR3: CASSPRWRDRGPSGELFF; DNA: TGTGCCAGCTCACCACGGTGGCGGGACAGGGGGCCGTCGGGGGAGCTGTTTTTT
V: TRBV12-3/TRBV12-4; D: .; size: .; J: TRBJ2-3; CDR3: CASAPYSNTDTQYF; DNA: TGTGCCAGCGCCCCCTATTCTAACACAGATACGCAGTATTTT
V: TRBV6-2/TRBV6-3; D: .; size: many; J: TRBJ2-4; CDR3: CASSYDVPAQNIQYF; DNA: TGTGCCAGCAGTTACGACGTCCCAGCCCAAAACATTCAGTACTTC
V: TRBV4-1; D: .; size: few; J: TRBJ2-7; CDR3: CASSHPVVASTYEQYF; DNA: TGCGCCAGCAGCCACCCAGTCGTGGCCTCGACCTACGAGCAGTACTTC
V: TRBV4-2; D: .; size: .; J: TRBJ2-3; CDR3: CASSPLGTDTQYF; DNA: TGTGCCAGCAGCCCGCTCGGCACAGATACGCAGTATTTT
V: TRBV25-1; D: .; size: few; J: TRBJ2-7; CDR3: CASSEANGDNSYEQYF; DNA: TGTGCCAGCAGTGAAGCGAATGGGGACAACTCCTACGAGCAGTACTTC
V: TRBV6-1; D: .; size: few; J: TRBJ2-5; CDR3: CASSEADGEVETQYF; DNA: TGTGCCAGCAGTGAAGCGGATGGGGAGGTGGAGACCCAGTACTTC
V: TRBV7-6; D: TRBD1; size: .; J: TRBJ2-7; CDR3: CASSSGTGGAYEQYF; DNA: TGTGCCAGCAGCTCCGGGACAGGGGGCGCCTACGAGCAGTACTTC
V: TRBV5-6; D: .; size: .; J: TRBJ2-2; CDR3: CASSLEVVGTGELFF; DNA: TGTGCCAGCAGCTTGGAAGTGGTGGGCACCGGGGAGCTGTTTTTT
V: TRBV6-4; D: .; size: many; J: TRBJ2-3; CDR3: CASSEGGGADTQYF; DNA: TGTGCCAGCAGTGAAGGAGGGGGGGCAGATACGCAGTATTTT
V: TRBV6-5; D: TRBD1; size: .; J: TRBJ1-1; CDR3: CASSYQGQGEAFF; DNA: TGTGCCAGCAGTTACCAGGGACAGGGAGAAGCTTTCTTT
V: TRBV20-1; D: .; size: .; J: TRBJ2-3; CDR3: CSALQGGRTDTQYF; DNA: TGCAGTGCCCTACAAGGCGGGCGCACAGATACGCAGTATTTT
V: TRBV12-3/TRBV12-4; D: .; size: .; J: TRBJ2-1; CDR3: CASSFGTQNNEQFF; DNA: TGTGCCAGCAGTTTCGGGACACAGAACAATGAGCAGTTCTTC
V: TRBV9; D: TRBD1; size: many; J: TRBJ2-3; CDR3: CASSEFPGQEHF; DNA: TGTGCCAGCAGCGAGTTTCCGGGACAGGAACATTTT
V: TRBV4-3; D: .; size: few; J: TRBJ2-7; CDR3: CASSQDLPSGLNEQYF; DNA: TGCGCCAGCAGCCAAGATCTCCCGTCAGGGCTAAACGAGCAGTACTTC
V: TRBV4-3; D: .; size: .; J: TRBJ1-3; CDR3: CASSQAGLSGNTIYF; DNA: TGCGCCAGCAGCCAAGCAGGGTTGTCGGGAAACACCATATATTTT
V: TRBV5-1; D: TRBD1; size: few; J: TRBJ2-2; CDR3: CASSLVGQGLDGELFF; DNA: TGCGCCAGCAGCTTGGTTGGACAGGGTCTTGACGGGGAGCTGTTTTTT
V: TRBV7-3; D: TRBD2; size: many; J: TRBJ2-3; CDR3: CASSLTGGTDTQYF; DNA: TGTGCCAGCAGCCTAACGGGGGGGACAGATACGCAGTATTTT
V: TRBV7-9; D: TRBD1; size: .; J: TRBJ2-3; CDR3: CASSAPGQGGTDTQYF; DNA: TGTGCCAGCAGCGCTCCGGGACAGGGGGGCACAGATACGCAGTATTTT